One TCR beta chain is described in this entry. TCRdb's table, derived via immunoSEQ multiplex PCR, lists solely in-frame clones and lacks some. The sample holds about 1,800,000 clones, about 95% seen once. The germline V gene encodes CDR1 SQVTM and CDR2 ANQGSEA. The V and J ends lost 7 bases and 0 bases, in that order; junction bases with no gene match: 5. CDR3 length: 13 amino acids. This entry belongs to a study of shared clonotypes between healthy human individuals. Naive CD8 isolation took CD45RO-negative cells positively selected for CCR7 and excluded terminally differentiated effector memory CD45RA+ cells.

Specimen: naive CD8+ T cells sorted from blood. The TCR was taken from a man between 18 and 29 years old in good health. The chain links TRBV29-1 to TRBJ2-7, with 8 bases matching TRBD1. DNA of the CDR3: TGCAGCGCCAGGGGGCCTAGCTCCTACGAGCAGTACTTC. Protein sequence: CSARGPSSYEQYF.